The 2 T cell receptor beta chains below were found in one sample sequenced in a study of shared clonotypes between healthy human individuals. The protocol was immunoSEQ multiplex PCR, while the TCRdb copy is restricted to in-frame clones and leaves out a portion. The table has about 2.1 million clones, over 85% seen once; the top ten hold more than 1.5%. Terminally differentiated effector memory CD45RA+ cells were excluded by CCR7 positive selection of CD45RO-negative cells. Source material: naive CD8+ T cells from PBMCs. The origin of the receptors is a man aged 18-30 years in good health. Some clones in this sample may be carry-over from other donors' samples.

The rearrangement links TRBV10-3 to TRBJ2-1; 7 bases line up with TRBD2. The CDR3 loop spans 12 amino acids. The germline CDR1 and CDR2 sequences are ENHRY and SYGVKD. V lost 10 bases to trimming and J lost 2 bases; unmatched junction nucleotides: 2. The CDR3, as DNA: TGTGCCACCGGGAGGCCCTACAATGAGCAGTTCTTC. Translating it yields CATGRPYNEQFF.

The chain couples TRBV5-6 to TRBJ1-5; unclear D gene. From germline, CDR1 is SGHDT and CDR2 YYEEEE. Trimming took off 0 bases at V and 5 bases at J, with 9 bases between the two ends. The CDR3 consists of 14 residues. The DNA of the CDR3 is TGTGCCAGCAGCTTGGGGGCCAGGTATCAGCCCCAGCATTTT. Residues: CASSLGARYQPQHF.